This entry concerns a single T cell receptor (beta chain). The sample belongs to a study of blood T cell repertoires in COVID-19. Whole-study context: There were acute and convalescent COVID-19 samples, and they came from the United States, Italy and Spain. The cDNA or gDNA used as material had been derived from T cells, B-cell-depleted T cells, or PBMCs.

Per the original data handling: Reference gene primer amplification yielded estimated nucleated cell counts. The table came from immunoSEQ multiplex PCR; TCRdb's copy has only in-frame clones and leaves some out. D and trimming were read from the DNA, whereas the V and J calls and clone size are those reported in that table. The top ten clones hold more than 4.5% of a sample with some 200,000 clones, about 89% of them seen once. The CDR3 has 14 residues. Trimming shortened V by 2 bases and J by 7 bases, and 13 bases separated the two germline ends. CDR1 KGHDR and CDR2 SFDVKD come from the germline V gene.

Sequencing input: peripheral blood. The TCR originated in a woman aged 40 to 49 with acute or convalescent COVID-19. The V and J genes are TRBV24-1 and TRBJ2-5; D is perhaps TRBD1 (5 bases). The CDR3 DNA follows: TGTGCCACCAGTGATTCTTGGGGCGACGGGACCCAGTACTTC. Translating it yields CATSDSWGDGTQYF.